This TCR beta chain comes out of a study of T cell responses to AZD1222 COVID-19 vaccine. Study results and limitations: Spike was spanned by vaccine-associated CD4 TCRs, with dominance at 160-218 and 743-854.

CDR1 is SGHTA and CDR2 is FQGNSA in the germline V gene. The CDR3 loop spans 14 amino acids. Trimming cost V 2 bases and J 4 bases, with 8 bases left between them. About this clone: Its cognate antigen is unknown.

Libraries were prepared by immunoSEQ multiplex PCR; TCRdb keeps only in-frame clonotypes and omits some of them. Here the sample spans around 120,000 clones, approximately 83% being singletons. The sequenced sample was peripheral blood, obtained on day 0 of MenACWY control vaccination. The TCR sequence derives from an adult in good health. This chain joins TRBV7-2 and TRBJ1-4, with unresolved D. In DNA form, the CDR3 reads TGTGCCAGCAGCTTAAGGGCAGTTAATGAAAAACTGTTTTTT. It yields the protein CASSLRAVNEKLFF.